These 18 T cell receptor beta chains were sequenced from one sample in a study of cytomegalovirus exposure and HLA in healthy donors. The data were produced by immunoSEQ multiplex PCR, yet TCRdb's version contains in-frame clones alone and is incomplete. The sample includes under 70,000 clones, approximately 90% of them seen just once. Sequenced input: PBMCs. These TCRs come from a woman younger than 30 in good health and CMV-seronegative.

This sequence joins TRBV5-1 and TRBJ2-5, with D possibly being TRBD2 (6 bases). CDR3 length: 14 residues. Germline V gene sequence: CDR1 SGHRS, CDR2 YFSETQ. V was pared by 2 bases and J by 2 bases, with 10 bases between. The CDR3 loop is CASSFNSGQETQYF. The CDR3 nucleotides are TGCGCCAGCAGCTTTAATAGCGGACAAGAGACCCAGTACTTC.

The gene calls are TRBV14 and TRBJ1-6; D call uncertain. The CDR3 spans 13 residues. Looked up from germline, CDR1 is SGHDN and CDR2 is FVKESK. V was pared by 4 bases and J by 9 bases, with 10 bases between. The CDR3 DNA is TGTGCCAGCAGCCTAAAAGAGGGTTCACCCCTCCACTTT. Its translation is CASSLKEGSPLHF.

The V gene is TRBV5-1, the J gene TRBJ2-1, with TRBD1 matching over 10 bases. From germline, CDR1 is SGHRS and CDR2 YFSETQ. CDR3 length equals 15 residues. Unmatched junction bases numbered 3, after V lost 0 bases and J lost 6 bases. CDR3 bases: TGCGCCAGCAGCTTGGGGGGACAGGGGACCAATGAGCAGTTCTTC. It encodes CASSLGGQGTNEQFF.

The chain couples TRBV2 to TRBJ1-2; tentatively, D is TRBD1 (5 bases). The germline V gene encodes CDR1 SNHLY and CDR2 FYNNEI. CDR3 length equals 14 residues. The V end was cut by 2 bases, the J end by 8 bases, with 15 bases between. The CDR3 DNA reads TGTGCCAGCAGTGAAACAGCGGGGCGACACGGCTACACCTTC. Amino acids: CASSETAGRHGYTF.

V and J are TRBV5-6 and TRBJ1-1; D uncertain. The CDR3 totals 17 residues. Germline CDR1 SGHDT, CDR2 YYEEEE. The V gene lost 0 bases and the J gene lost 3 bases, with 18 bases spanning the gap. CDR3 protein: CASSLAYSPLLDTEAFF. In DNA form, the CDR3 reads TGTGCCAGCAGCTTGGCCTACTCCCCCCTCTTGGACACTGAAGCTTTCTTT.

Comments on this clone: A junction end diverges from the germline sequence, so it may reflect a read error. This CDR3 is CAWSLQGTYGHTF. The DNA of the CDR3 is TGTGCCTGGAGTTTACAGGGTACCTATGGCCACACCTTC. The V gene is TRBV30, the J gene TRBJ1-2; weak D call: TRBD1 (6 bases). This CDR3 is built from 13 residues. Germline V lookup: CDR1 GTSNPN, CDR2 SVGIG (reference sequence).

This chain uses TRBV30 with TRBJ1-1, with a possible D match to TRBD1 (6 bases). Germline CDR1 is GTSNPN and CDR2 is SVGIG (reference sequence). The CDR3 covers 15 residues. Trimming shortened V by 5 bases and J by 0 bases, and 16 bases separated the two germline ends. The CDR3 is CAWGRPGQLNTEAFF. Here the CDR3 DNA reads TGTGCCTGGGGGCGCCCGGGACAACTGAACACTGAAGCTTTCTTT.

The chain has TRBV4-3 and TRBJ2-1, with a possible D match to TRBD1 (5 bases). The CDR3 spans 18 residues. Germline V lookup: CDR1 LGHNA, CDR2 YSLEER. The V end lost 0 bases, the J end lost 7 bases, and 22 bases lay between the germline ends. CDR3 residues: CASSQESGWVTGRNEQFF. DNA of the CDR3: TGCGCCAGCAGCCAAGAATCAGGGTGGGTAACCGGGCGGAATGAGCAGTTCTTC.

The chain has TRBV28 and TRBJ2-7; 8 bases are shared with TRBD2. The germline gives CDR1 MDHEN, CDR2 SYDVKM. Germline trimming cut 6 bases from V and 0 bases from J; bases unmatched to any gene: 4. This CDR3 comprises 14 residues. CDR3 region: CASSLSGSSYEQYF. The CDR3, as DNA: TGTGCCAGCAGCTTAAGCGGGAGCTCCTACGAGCAGTACTTC.

This chain links TRBV6-4 with TRBJ2-6; TRBD1 matches 10 bases. CDR1 is MRHNA and CDR2 is SNTAGT in the germline V gene. Trimming removed 10 bases from V and 0 bases from J; junction bases left unmatched: 18. This CDR3 is built from 20 residues. This CDR3 reads CATTQHLDRGRSSGANVLTF. CDR3 nucleotide sequence: TGTGCCACAACACAACATCTAGACAGGGGGCGAAGCTCTGGGGCCAACGTCCTGACTTTC.

V is TRBV16 and J is TRBJ1-3; D is unresolved. Per the germline V gene, CDR1 is KGHSY and CDR2 is FQNENV. The CDR3 sequence is 16 residues long. Trimming removed 3 bases from V and 0 bases from J, with 12 bases in between. In DNA form, the CDR3 reads TGTGCCAGCAGCCACGGCCAGGACTTCTCTGGAAACACCATATATTTT. It yields the protein CASSHGQDFSGNTIYF. The whole variable domain, remainder taken from reference TRBV16 and TRBJ1-3, is GEEVAQTPKHLVRGEGQKAKLYCAPIKGHSYVFWYQQVLKNEFKFLISFQNENVFDETGMPKERFSAKCLPNSPCSLEIQATKLEDSAVYFCASSHGQDFSGNTIYFGEGSWLTVV.

V gene TRBV6-1 combines with J gene TRBJ1-3, with 8 bases that match TRBD1. This CDR3 has 16 amino acids. Trimming cost V 2 bases and J 0 bases; bases outside gene matches: 3. Per germline, CDR1 MNHNS and CDR2 SASEGT. The CDR3 sequence: CASSEQGASSGNTIYF. Here the CDR3 DNA reads TGTGCCAGCAGTGAACAGGGGGCCTCCTCTGGAAACACCATATATTTT.

J is TRBJ1-5 and V is TRBV11-2; 8 bases fit TRBD1. This CDR3 has 13 amino acids. The germline V gene encodes CDR1 SGHAT and CDR2 FQNNGV. V lost 5 bases, J lost 7 bases, and 4 bases stayed unmatched. The CDR3 DNA is TGTGCCAGCAGCCTGGACAGGGCCCAGCCCCAGCATTTT. Translated: CASSLDRAQPQHF.

V is TRBV6-1 and J is TRBJ2-3; D perhaps matches TRBD1 (5 bases). Between the trimmed V and J ends, which lost 9 bases and 0 bases, there was a span of 16 bases. This CDR3 is 15 amino acids long. Germline V gene lookup returns CDR1 MNHNS and CDR2 SASEGT. CDR3 amino acids: CASERTFSSTDTQYF. The CDR3 DNA is TGTGCCAGTGAGAGGACATTCTCTAGCACAGATACGCAGTATTTT.

V gene TRBV6-1 combines with J gene TRBJ1-2; D possibly corresponds to TRBD1 (6 bases). V gave up 4 bases and J gave up 4 bases, with 10 bases separating them. Looked up from germline, CDR1 is MNHNS and CDR2 is SASEGT. This CDR3 region has 13 residues. The CDR3 spells CASSADSPYGYTF. The DNA for the CDR3 is TGTGCCAGCAGTGCGGACAGTCCCTATGGCTACACCTTC.

The chain joins TRBV27 to TRBJ2-5; D unresolved. The tail of the sequence fits TRBJ2-7 better, so the J call may be wrong. The CDR3 is 14 amino acids. Germline-derived CDR1 and CDR2 are MNHEY and SMNVEV (reference sequence). The CDR3 is CASSLLSSSYEQYF. The CDR3 bases are TGTGCCAGCAGTTTATTATCTAGCTCCTACGAGCAGTACTTC.

The chain combines TRBV7-2 with TRBJ2-1; 9 nucleotides line up with TRBD2. Germline CDR1 reads SGHTA; CDR2 reads FQGNSA. The CDR3 contains 16 residues. V gave up 5 bases and J gave up 6 bases; unmatched junction bases: 11. CDR3 amino acids: CASSPIGGGESNEQFF. CDR3 DNA sequence: TGTGCCAGCAGCCCCATTGGCGGGGGGGAGTCCAATGAGCAGTTCTTC.

In its sample, this clone was seen a few times. J is TRBJ1-1 and V is TRBV15, with D possibly TRBD1 on 6 matching bases. Germline assignment: CDR1 LNHNV and CDR2 YYDKDF (reference sequence). This CDR3 is 13 amino acids long. Trimming removed 8 bases from V and 5 bases from J, with 15 bases in between. The CDR3 DNA reads as TGTGCCACCCAACGGAGGGGGGGGACTGAAGCTTTCTTT. This encodes CATQRRGGTEAFF.